The 2 T cell receptor beta chains below all came from one sample that was sequenced in a study of control samples from healthy donors and cancer patients. Produced via immunoSEQ multiplex PCR; TCRdb's table is partial and in-frame only. The sample shows tens of thousands of clones, roughly 86% of them seen only once. The specimen was blood. These receptors all come from a man aged 50-60 years in good health.

V usage is TRBV6-4 and J usage is TRBJ2-1; 7 nucleotides align to TRBD2. This CDR3 is 14 amino acids long. Per the germline V gene, CDR1 is MRHNA and CDR2 is SNTAGT. V gave up 0 bases and J gave up 6 bases; unmatched junction bases: 2. The CDR3: CASSDSGGSNEQFF. In DNA form, the CDR3 reads TGTGCCAGCAGTGACTCGGGCGGGAGCAATGAGCAGTTCTTC.

The CDR3 loop reads CASSLRASTDTQYF. DNA for the CDR3: TGTGCCAGCAGCTTAAGGGCTAGCACAGATACGCAGTATTTT. The rearrangement uses TRBV7-2 and TRBJ2-3; D call uncertain. The CDR3 covers 14 residues. V lost 2 bases to trimming and J lost 0 bases, with 6 bases between them. Germline CDR1 is SGHTA and CDR2 is FQGNSA.